The table lists the clone carrying this T cell receptor (beta chain) with a few counts. Its matching antigen is unknown. Since no conserved phenylalanine or tryptophan closes the CDR3, a read error is the likely cause. This sample was taken from a study of tumor-infiltrating lymphocytes in primary liver carcinoma. Background on the study: Patients had primary liver carcinoma treated by surgical resection. Study outcomes and limitations: The study found a significantly higher top-250-clone fraction in tumors than in blood (p = 0.039).

The researchers produced TCR beta cDNA from around 0.5 ug total RNA with a constant-region primer. Amplification in three nested multiplex PCR rounds with slightly modified ARM-PCR gave rise to TCR beta libraries. TCRdb analysed the multiplex PCR reads with MiXCR anew, one entry per CDR3 protein. This table has about 350,000 distinct CDR3 sequences, roughly 61% appearing once. The source of the blood RNA was unsorted whole blood, and germline DNA was extracted as well. Sequenced: peripheral blood. The clonotype comes from a middle-aged man with primary liver carcinoma and hepatitis B virus infection.

Written as DNA, the CDR3 is TGTGCCAGCAGCAAGGGTCGGACCCAGTACTCC. Its translation: CASSKGRTQYS. This chain connects TRBV11-2 to TRBJ2-5; no firm D call. The CDR3 runs to 11 residues. From germline, CDR1 is SGHAT and CDR2 FQNNGV. Trimming pared 5 bases from V and 7 bases from J, leaving 8 bases between.